This T cell receptor beta chain was observed in a study of cytomegalovirus exposure and HLA in healthy donors. Study-wide findings and caveats: Most CMV-associated TCR beta chains appeared HLA-restricted in a later analysis. Sequencing likely produced, as an artifact, a cluster of highly shared sequence variants. A later analysis appeared to link common viral pathogens to several of the most significant clusters. TCR beta V- and J-gene trimming was later associated with a missense DCLRE1C variant.

This CDR3 contains 15 residues. The J segment lost 1 base and the V segment lost 6 bases, leaving 8 bases of the junction unmatched. Germline values: CDR1 MNHEY, CDR2 SMNVEV (reference sequence). This clone has only one observation. Its antigen is unidentified. Vbeta (60) and Jbeta (13) primers were used in the PCR. The repertoire was sequenced with immunoSEQ multiplex PCR; TCRdb's copy has only in-frame clones and lacks some. This sample has 220,000 or so clones; around 75% occur once, and the top ten carry 1.8%. The chain uses TRBV27 and TRBJ2-7, with 8 bases fitting TRBD1. Material for sequencing was PBMCs. The source is a woman in her 30s in good health and CMV-seronegative. The CDR3 sequence: CASSLTGGYSYEQYF. CDR3 coding DNA: TGTGCCAGCAGCCTTACAGGGGGTTATTCCTACGAGCAGTACTTC.